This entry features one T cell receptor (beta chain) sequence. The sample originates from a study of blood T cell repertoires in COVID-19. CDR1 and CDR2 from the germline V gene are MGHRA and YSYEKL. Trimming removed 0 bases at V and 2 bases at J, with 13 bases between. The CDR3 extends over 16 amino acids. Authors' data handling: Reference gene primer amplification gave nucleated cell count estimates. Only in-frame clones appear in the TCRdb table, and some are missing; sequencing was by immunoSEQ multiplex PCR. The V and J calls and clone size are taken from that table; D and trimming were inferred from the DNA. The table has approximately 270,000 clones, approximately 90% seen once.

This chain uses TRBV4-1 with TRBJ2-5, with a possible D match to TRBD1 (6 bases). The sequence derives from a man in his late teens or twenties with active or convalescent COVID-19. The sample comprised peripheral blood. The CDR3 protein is CASSQEPGQGQETQYF. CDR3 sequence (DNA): TGCGCCAGCAGCCAAGAACCGGGACAAGGGCAAGAGACCCAGTACTTC.